These 32 T cell receptor beta chains came from one sample sequenced in a study of T cells in Graves' hyperthyroidism and ophthalmopathy. The investigators amplified TCR beta CDR3 regions from RNA transcripts. Carried out on the TCR CDR3, a first-round RT-PCR used the HTBI primer set. TCRdb passed the multiplex PCR reads through MiXCR, listing each CDR3 protein once. Of some 600,000 distinct CDR3 sequences detected, approximately 15% appear once; the ten largest clones hold roughly 5.5%. The specimen was blood. All receptors come from a woman aged 25 to 39 with Graves' hyperthyroidism that later progressed to Graves' ophthalmopathy.

V gene TRBV10-1 combines with J gene TRBJ1-2; D unresolved. The CDR3 contains 16 residues. CDR1 WNHNN and CDR2 SYGVQD come from the germline V gene (reference sequence). The V gene lost 0 bases and the J gene lost 3 bases, with 14 bases spanning the gap. CDR3 in amino acids: CASSESTYGDYYGYTF. In DNA, the CDR3 is TGCGCCAGCAGTGAGTCTACCTACGGGGATTACTATGGCTACACCTTC.

This clonotype was seen more than once but under ten times. This chain joins TRBV3-1 and TRBJ2-5, with 11 bases aligning to TRBD2. This CDR3 has 17 residues. After removal of 4 bases from V and 3 bases from J, the junction contained 10 bases not matched to a gene. Germline CDR1 LGHDT, CDR2 YNNKEL (reference sequence). The CDR3 here is CASSPLPGLAEKETQYF. CDR3 nucleotide sequence: TGTGCCAGCAGCCCCTTACCGGGACTAGCGGAGAAAGAGACCCAGTACTTC.

This clonotype was found many times. V and J are TRBV4-3 and TRBJ1-3; D possibly corresponds to TRBD1 (5 bases). With 0 bases removed from V and 0 bases from J, the gap between germline ends came to 9 bases. The length of the CDR3 is 16 residues. Germline-derived CDR1 and CDR2 are LGHNA and YSLEER. As DNA, the CDR3 is TGCGCCAGCAGCCAAGACCCCGGGGGCTCTGGAAACACCATATATTTT. This translates into CASSQDPGGSGNTIYF.

This clonotype was detected ten times or more. The chain joins TRBV19 to TRBJ1-2; D is perhaps TRBD1 (5 bases). V lost 4 bases to trimming and J lost 4 bases, with 16 bases between them. The germline gives CDR1 LNHDA, CDR2 SQIVND (reference sequence). There are 15 residues in the CDR3. The CDR3 nucleotides read TGTGCCAGTAGTACCCCGGGACGTAGACTCTATGGCTACACCTTC. It yields the protein CASSTPGRRLYGYTF.

This chain connects TRBV20-1 to TRBJ2-7; 7 bases line up with TRBD2. The length of the CDR3 is 13 residues. From germline, CDR1 is DFQATT and CDR2 SNEGSKA (reference sequence). The V and J ends lost 2 bases and 2 bases, in that order; junction bases with no gene match: 3. The CDR3 region has the DNA TGCAGTGCTAGATCTAGCGGAACCTACGAGCAGTACTTC. Protein product: CSARSSGTYEQYF.

This clonotype showed up many times. V usage is TRBV7-9 and J usage is TRBJ2-5; D is ambiguous. Trimming shortened V by 5 bases and J by 7 bases, and 23 bases separated the two germline ends. This CDR3 is built from 16 residues. CDR1 and CDR2 from the germline V gene are SEHNR and FQNEAQ (reference sequence). DNA for the CDR3: TGTGCCAGCAGCCACAGATCGGTTGGGCCGCTGGGGACCCAGTACTTC. Translating it yields CASSHRSVGPLGTQYF.

As concerns this clonotype: A much bigger clone sits one base away, suggesting this may be a read error. The chain joins TRBV6-1 to TRBJ2-1, with D unclear. Trimming took 3 bases from V and 0 from J, leaving 9 bases between them. Germline V gene sequence: CDR1 MNHNS, CDR2 SASEGT. CDR3 length: 15 residues. The CDR3 loop is CASSDLGSSYNEQFF. CDR3 DNA sequence: TGTGCCAGCAGTGATCTGGGGTCCTCCTACAATGAGCAGTTCTTC.

The chain has TRBV30 and TRBJ1-5, with a tentative D call TRBD1 (5 bases). Germline CDR1 and CDR2: GTSNPN and SVGIG (reference sequence). The CDR3 is 13 residues long. V was cut by 3 bases and J by 1 base, with 7 bases left in between. CDR3 bases: TGTGCCTGGAGCTGGGGGAGCAATCAGCCCCAGCATTTT. This codes for CAWSWGSNQPQHF.

This clonotype was counted at least ten times. This chain uses TRBV30 with TRBJ2-5; D gene unclear. The germline gives CDR1 GTSNPN, CDR2 SVGIG (reference sequence). V was trimmed by 1 base and J by 6 bases, leaving 15 bases between them. There are 14 residues in the CDR3. CDR3 sequence (DNA): TGTGCCTGGAGTGAATTGACCTGGGGTAAGACCCAGTACTTC. Translating it yields CAWSELTWGKTQYF.

This clonotype was recorded at least ten times. The genes are TRBV6-2 or TRBV6-3 and TRBJ2-5, with D possibly being TRBD1 (5 bases). Germline loops: CDR1 MNHEY, CDR2 SVGEGT. This CDR3 comprises 15 residues. V lost 4 bases and J lost 4, with 16 bases in between. The CDR3 DNA follows: TGTGCCAGCAGTTGGGGCCAATCCCAGGGAGAGACCCAGTACTTC. It specifies CASSWGQSQGETQYF.

DNA for the CDR3: TGCAGCGTTCAGACAGGGTCTGGCGAGCAGTACTTC. Translated, it gives CSVQTGSGEQYF. V gene TRBV29-1 combines with J gene TRBJ2-7; 7 bases align to TRBD1. Germline CDR1 reads SQVTM; CDR2 reads ANQGSEA. V trimming: 5 bases; J trimming: 6 bases; junction bases outside the gene matches: 7. The CDR3 length is 12 residues.

Ten or more counts support this clonotype. The rearrangement links TRBV13 to TRBJ2-3, with D perhaps matching TRBD2 (6 bases). The CDR3 consists of 16 residues. Germline lookup yields CDR1 PRHDT and CDR2 FYEKMQ (reference sequence). V lost 4 bases and J lost 2, with 16 bases in between. The CDR3 here is CASSWLYSGPTDTQYF. CDR3 sequence (DNA): TGTGCCAGCAGCTGGTTATATAGCGGACCCACAGATACGCAGTATTTT.

The chain is built from TRBV30 and TRBJ2-1; 7 nucleotides agree with TRBD1. V shed 4 bases, J shed 12 bases, and the junction held 12 bases outside the gene matches. The CDR3 is made up of 13 amino acids. The germline gives CDR1 GTSNPN, CDR2 SVGIG (reference sequence). CDR3 sequence (DNA): TGTGCCTGGATAAGACACGGTACAGGGGCGCAGTTCTTC. Protein product: CAWIRHGTGAQFF.

The table lists this clonotype with many counts. The chain employs TRBV20-1 and TRBJ2-3; 7 nucleotides match TRBD2. The CDR3 length is 18 residues. The V segment lost 3 bases and the J segment 2 bases; nucleotides outside the gene matches: 17. Germline values: CDR1 DFQATT, CDR2 SNEGSKA (reference sequence). The DNA of the CDR3 is TGCAGTGCTAGTCTGAGCGGGGAGGGCCCCTTCCTCACAGATACGCAGTATTTT. It yields the protein CSASLSGEGPFLTDTQYF.

This rearrangement joins TRBV5-1 to TRBJ1-5; no firm D call. The V gene's germline CDR1 is SGHRS and CDR2 YFSETQ. With 1 base removed from V and 2 bases from J, the gap between germline ends came to 4 bases. This CDR3 is built from 13 residues. CDR3 sequence: CASSLLGNQPQHF. CDR3 in DNA: TGCGCCAGCAGCTTGCTAGGCAATCAGCCCCAGCATTTT.

The chain combines TRBV20-1 with TRBJ2-5; TRBD1 or TRBD2 may be the D gene (5 bases each). Germline CDR1 and CDR2: DFQATT and SNEGSKA (reference sequence). The CDR3 extends over 14 amino acids. V lost 1 base and J lost 5, with 14 bases in between. CDR3 in amino acids: CSARGLGVGETQYF. CDR3 in DNA: TGCAGTGCTAGAGGGTTGGGGGTAGGGGAGACCCAGTACTTC.

This clonotype occurred many times. The CDR3 DNA reads as TGCAGTGCTAGCACAGGGGGTACCGGGGAGCTGTTTTTT. Amino acids: CSASTGGTGELFF. This sequence joins TRBV20-1 and TRBJ2-2; 8 nucleotides align to TRBD1. This CDR3 region has 13 residues. V lost 3 bases, J lost 5 bases, and 2 bases stayed unmatched. CDR1 DFQATT and CDR2 SNEGSKA come from the germline V gene (reference sequence).

In its sample, this clonotype was seen many times. The chain employs TRBV3-1 and TRBJ2-1, with TRBD1 matching 9 bases. This CDR3 region has 14 residues. Germline V gives CDR1 LGHDT, CDR2 YNNKEL (reference sequence). V dropped 4 bases and J dropped 7; count of bases not matched to a gene: 5. CDR3 in DNA: TGTGCCAGCAGCCGACGACAGGGGGTAAATGAGCAGTTCTTC. Translating gives CASSRRQGVNEQFF.

Many counts were recorded for this clonotype. The chain's CDR3 is CASRVSGGYGTDTQYF. The CDR3 DNA reads as TGCGCCAGCAGGGTCTCGGGGGGCTATGGTACAGATACGCAGTATTTT. This chain connects TRBV10-2 to TRBJ2-3; maybe TRBD2 (7 bases). CDR1 and CDR2 from the germline V gene are WSHSY and SAAADI. The CDR3 is 16 residues long. The V end was cut by 6 bases, the J end by 3 bases, with 19 bases between.

This clonotype has only a few counts. The chain employs TRBV20-1 and TRBJ1-1, with D uncertain. CDR1 and CDR2 from the germline V gene are DFQATT and SNEGSKA (reference sequence). V was cut by 3 bases and J by 1 base, with 15 bases left in between. The CDR3 is 15 residues long. The DNA for the CDR3 is TGCAGTGCTAGGGGTGAGTCGTTTTGGAACACTGAAGCTTTCTTT. Translated: CSARGESFWNTEAFF.

This chain uses TRBV19 with TRBJ1-5; D is unresolved. This CDR3 has 16 residues. The V gene lost 3 bases and the J gene lost 3 bases, with 15 bases spanning the gap. Germline-derived CDR1 and CDR2 are LNHDA and SQIVND (reference sequence). The CDR3 DNA reads as TGTGCCAGTAGTATCAATCTGAACAGACTCAATCAGCCCCAGCATTTT. This gives the protein CASSINLNRLNQPQHF.

This clonotype came up a few times. The chain couples TRBV5-5 to TRBJ1-5; possible D gene TRBD1, 6 bases. Germline loops: CDR1 SGHKS, CDR2 YYEKEE (reference sequence). The CDR3 extends over 19 amino acids. Trimming stripped 4 bases from V and 2 bases from J, with 25 bases between. CDR3 protein: CASSHLGGQGMIGNQPQHF. The CDR3 DNA sequence: TGTGCCAGCAGCCACCTCGGGGGGCAGGGGATGATCGGCAATCAGCCCCAGCATTTT. The complete variable domain, with remaining parts taken from reference TRBV5-5 and TRBJ1-5, reads DAGVTQSPTHLIKTRGQQVTLRCSPISGHKSVSWYQQVLGQGPQFIFQYYEKEERGRGNFPDRFSARQFPNYSSELNVNALLLGDSALYLCASSHLGGQGMIGNQPQHFGDGTRLSIL.

This clonotype was recorded many times. The chain employs TRBV30 and TRBJ1-3; no definite D call. Trimming removed 0 bases from V and 2 bases from J, with 8 bases in between. Looked up from germline, CDR1 is GTSNPN and CDR2 is SVGIG (reference sequence). This CDR3 spans 14 amino acids. In DNA, the CDR3 is TGTGCCTGGAGTGTCGCCATAACTGGAAACACCATATATTTT. Translation gives CAWSVAITGNTIYF.

This clonotype showed up many times. The rearrangement uses TRBV15 and TRBJ1-1; D remains unclear. V lost 1 base to trimming and J lost 4 bases, with 10 bases between them. This CDR3 comprises 14 residues. Germline V gene sequence: CDR1 LNHNV, CDR2 YYDKDF (reference sequence). In DNA, the CDR3 is TGTGCCACCAGCAGAGGAGATTTAAGCACTGAAGCTTTCTTT. This translates into CATSRGDLSTEAFF.

At least ten counts were recorded for this clonotype. The chain couples TRBV19 to TRBJ2-3; D gene uncertain. The length of the CDR3 is 15 residues. The ends were cut back, 5 bases at V and 2 bases at J, with 14 bases in the middle. Germline V gene sequence: CDR1 LNHDA, CDR2 SQIVND (reference sequence). The CDR3 DNA follows: TGTGCCAGTAGTTCTCCTCTAGGTACCACAGATACGCAGTATTTT. Its protein product is CASSSPLGTTDTQYF. The complete variable domain, with remaining parts taken from reference TRBV19 and TRBJ2-3, reads DGGITQSPKYLFRKEGQNVTLSCEQNLNHDAMYWYRQDPGQGLRLIYYSQIVNDFQKGDIAEGYSVSREKKESFPLTVTSAQKNPTAFYLCASSSPLGTTDTQYFGPGTRLTVL.

This clonotype appeared a few times. This rearrangement joins TRBV6-5 to TRBJ2-7; D is uncertain. This CDR3 contains 13 residues. Germline V gene lookup returns CDR1 MNHEY and CDR2 SVGAGI. Deletions cut 2 bases from V and 0 bases from J, with 5 bases between. CDR3 sequence: CASSYDTSYEQYF. CDR3 bases: TGTGCCAGCAGTTACGACACCTCCTACGAGCAGTACTTC.

The genes are TRBV4-1 and TRBJ2-3; D unresolved. The V and J ends lost 4 bases and 1 base respectively, with 15 bases between them. CDR1 is MGHRA, CDR2 YSYEKL, per germline. There are 16 residues in the CDR3. The CDR3 loop is CASSLDDVPGTDTQYF. The CDR3 region has the DNA TGCGCCAGCAGCCTAGATGACGTACCGGGCACAGATACGCAGTATTTT.

The rearrangement links TRBV11-2 to TRBJ2-1, with 8 bases aligning to TRBD2. Looked up from germline, CDR1 is SGHAT and CDR2 is FQNNGV. V gave up 6 bases and J gave up 8 bases; unmatched junction bases: 9. CDR3 length: 14 amino acids. This CDR3 is CASRIETSVDEQFF. CDR3 in DNA: TGTGCCAGCAGGATTGAGACTAGCGTCGATGAGCAGTTCTTC.

This clonotype was recorded at least ten times. This chain uses TRBV11-2 with TRBJ1-2, with D perhaps TRBD1 (6 bases). There are 15 residues in the CDR3. Germline loops: CDR1 SGHAT, CDR2 FQNNGV. V was pared by 0 bases and J by 4 bases, with 12 bases between. The CDR3 DNA is TGTGCCAGCAGCTTAGAATTCGGCAGGGGCTATGGCTACACCTTC. Translation gives CASSLEFGRGYGYTF.

This clonotype was seen only a few times. This may arise from a read error, as a much more abundant clone is one base away. CDR3 region: CAASSERGGNSPLHF. DNA for the CDR3: TGTGCCGCCAGCAGTGAGAGGGGCGGGAATTCACCCCTCCACTTT. The chain couples TRBV15 to TRBJ1-6; perhaps TRBD1 as D (5 bases). The CDR3 totals 15 residues. The V gene's germline CDR1 is LNHNV and CDR2 YYDKDF (reference sequence).

This clonotype came up many times. The chain employs TRBV12-3 or TRBV12-4 and TRBJ2-1; no clear D gene. V was pared by 7 bases and J by 1 base, with 11 bases between. The CDR3 is made up of 14 amino acids. CDR3 in amino acids: CASTETPSYNEQFF. CDR3 DNA: TGTGCCAGCACGGAGACACCATCCTACAATGAGCAGTTCTTC.

Ten or more counts support this clonotype. This chain connects TRBV2 to TRBJ1-2; the D gene is possibly TRBD1 (5 bases). Trimming took off 4 bases at V and 0 bases at J, with 12 bases between the two ends. Germline lookup yields CDR1 SNHLY and CDR2 FYNNEI. CDR3 size: 15 residues. CDR3 sequence: CASSVRDAANYGYTF. The CDR3 coding sequence is TGTGCCAGCAGTGTACGGGACGCGGCTAACTATGGCTACACCTTC.